Below are 26 T cell receptor beta chains sequenced from a single sample in a study of T cells in Graves' hyperthyroidism and ophthalmopathy. It was RNA transcripts that yielded the amplified TCR beta CDR3 regions. The HTBI set primed first-round TCR CDR3 RT-PCR. Each CDR3 protein gets one entry after TCRdb re-called the multiplex PCR reads with MiXCR. The sample includes about 480,000 distinct CDR3 sequences, under 15% seen only once; the top ten take 15% to 20%. What was sequenced was blood. These receptors all come from a woman aged 18-29 years with Graves' hyperthyroidism.

This clonotype came up many times. V usage is TRBV19 and J usage is TRBJ1-1, with 7 positions matching TRBD1. V gave up 3 bases and J gave up 0 bases; unmatched junction bases: 10. Germline V CDR1 and CDR2: LNHDA, SQIVND (reference sequence). The CDR3 is 17 amino acids. For the CDR3, the DNA is TGTGCCAGTAGTATCTTCGGGCAGGGGGTGATGAACACTGAAGCTTTCTTT. Residues: CASSIFGQGVMNTEAFF.

This clonotype was recorded at least ten times. The chain uses TRBV27 and TRBJ2-7, with TRBD2 matching over 7 bases. The CDR3 covers 14 residues. Germline CDR1 reads MNHEY; CDR2 reads SMNVEV (reference sequence). Germline trimming cut 5 bases from V and 7 bases from J; bases unmatched to any gene: 11. In DNA, the CDR3 is TGTGCCAGCAGTAGCGGGCTAGCGGACCCAGAGCAGTACGTC. It specifies CASSSGLADPEQYV.

This clonotype was seen once. The rearrangement uses TRBV2 and TRBJ2-4; D remains unclear. Trimming shortened V by 3 bases and J by 0 bases, and 15 bases separated the two germline ends. The CDR3 has 17 amino acids. Germline V CDR1 and CDR2: SNHLY, FYNNEI. The CDR3 DNA follows: TGTGCCAGCAGTGAGCGGCGAAATCCTATAGCCAAAAACATTCAGTACTTC. It translates to CASSERRNPIAKNIQYF.

This clonotype has at least ten counts. The V call is TRBV3-1, the J call TRBJ1-1; no firm D call. Looked up from germline, CDR1 is LGHDT and CDR2 is YNNKEL (reference sequence). The CDR3 contains 13 residues. V lost 1 base and J lost 3, with 6 bases in between. The CDR3 spells CASSQGRDTEAFF. CDR3 in DNA: TGTGCCAGCAGCCAAGGGAGGGACACTGAAGCTTTCTTT.

This clonotype was counted between two and nine times. The J gene is TRBJ2-3, the V gene TRBV10-2, with unresolved D. V lost 3 bases and J 6 bases, leaving 13 bases between the germline ends. Germline V lookup: CDR1 WSHSY, CDR2 SAAADI. The CDR3 totals 14 residues. CDR3 in DNA: TGCGCCAGCAGTGAACGGAACCCTCGGGATACGCAGTATTTT. Translated: CASSERNPRDTQYF.

The chain combines TRBV4-1 with TRBJ1-2; TRBD1 is a possible D gene (6 bases). CDR3 size: 15 residues. Trimming removed 1 base at V and 2 bases at J, with 11 bases between. Germline V gives CDR1 MGHRA, CDR2 YSYEKL. The CDR3 nucleotides are TGCGCCAGCAGCCAAGTAGGGGGATTGAACTATGGCTACACCTTC. As protein: CASSQVGGLNYGYTF.

This clonotype occurred many times. The chain combines TRBV6-5 with TRBJ2-7; TRBD1 agrees at 7 bases. Germline V gene sequence: CDR1 MNHEY, CDR2 SVGAGI. V was pared by 2 bases and J by 4 bases, with 5 bases of the junction left unmatched. The CDR3 is 14 amino acids. CDR3 loop: CASSYDKQGYEQYV. DNA of the CDR3: TGTGCCAGCAGTTACGATAAACAGGGGTACGAGCAGTACGTC.

A note on this clonotype: A much larger clone differs from this one at a single base, so this may be a read error. The chain joins TRBV5-1 to TRBJ2-7, with TRBD1 matching 7 bases. With V trimmed by 0 bases and J by 1 base, 7 bases remained unmatched. The CDR3 totals 16 residues. CDR1 and CDR2 (germline): SGHRS, YFSETQ. The CDR3 protein is CASSLVGTVNSYEQYF. CDR3 in DNA: TGCGCCAGCAGCTTGGTCGGGACAGTAAATTCCTACGAGCAGTACTTC.

With regard to this clonotype: A much more abundant neighbour one base away suggests this may be a read error. The rearrangement uses TRBV2 and TRBJ2-1, with D possibly being TRBD2 (6 bases). Per the germline V gene, CDR1 is SNHLY and CDR2 is FYNNEI. CDR3 size: 13 residues. CDR3 sequence: CASSEGGVDEQLF. The CDR3 DNA reads as TGTGCCAGCAGTGAAGGGGGGGTGGATGAGCAGCTCTTC.

This clonotype occurred many times. The V gene is TRBV7-6, the J gene TRBJ2-1; 8 bases fit TRBD2. Germline V gene lookup returns CDR1 SGHVS and CDR2 FNYEAQ. The V and J ends lost 5 bases and 1 base, in that order; junction bases with no gene match: 13. This CDR3 contains 18 residues. The CDR3 DNA sequence: TGTGCCAGCAGCCCCCGGACCTCAGCGGGAGTATCCTACAATGAGCAGTTCTTC. Translating it yields CASSPRTSAGVSYNEQFF.

This clonotype was recorded many times. This chain joins TRBV20-1 and TRBJ1-1; no reliable D call. The V gene lost 7 bases and the J gene lost 11 bases, with 29 bases spanning the gap. CDR3 size: 15 residues. From germline, CDR1 is DFQATT and CDR2 SNEGSKA (reference sequence). The CDR3 sequence: CSGSERKMGILKAFF. The DNA for the CDR3 is TGCAGTGGATCGGAAAGGAAAATGGGGATACTCAAGGCTTTCTTT.

This clonotype has just a few counts. The rearrangement joins TRBV7-3 to TRBJ2-1; 16 nucleotides match TRBD2. Trimming took 1 base from V and 2 from J; bases not matched to a gene: 11. The CDR3 has 21 residues. CDR1 SGHTA and CDR2 FQGTGA come from the germline V gene. CDR3 sequence: CASSLRSSGLAGGPPYNEQFF. CDR3 sequence (DNA): TGTGCCAGCAGCTTAAGGTCCTCGGGACTAGCGGGAGGGCCCCCCTACAATGAGCAGTTCTTC.

This clonotype was found a few times. The gene calls are TRBV29-1 and TRBJ2-7; 7 bases agree with TRBD2. The CDR3 consists of 11 residues. With V trimmed by 1 base and J by 6 bases, 0 bases remained unmatched. CDR1 SQVTM and CDR2 ANQGSEA come from the germline V gene. CDR3 in DNA: TGCAGCGTTGAAGGGGGGGGCGAGCAGTACTTC. Protein product: CSVEGGGEQYF.

This clonotype was seen many times. The rearrangement links TRBV20-1 to TRBJ2-2, with TRBD2 identical over 8 bases. This CDR3 spans 14 amino acids. V shed 2 bases and J 1 base; nucleotides not matched to a gene: 0. Germline-derived CDR1 and CDR2 are DFQATT and SNEGSKA (reference sequence). In DNA form, the CDR3 reads TGCAGTGCTAGAACTAGCGGGAACACCGGGGAGCTGTTTTTT. Protein product: CSARTSGNTGELFF.

This clonotype has just a few counts. The genes are TRBV6-1 and TRBJ1-2; weak D call: TRBD1 (6 bases). V was clipped by 4 bases and J by 8 bases, with 20 bases between them. The length of the CDR3 is 15 residues. Per the germline V gene, CDR1 is MNHNS and CDR2 is SASEGT. The CDR3 sequence: CASSVDPRGERGYTF. CDR3 nucleotides: TGTGCCAGCAGTGTAGACCCCAGGGGAGAGCGGGGCTACACCTTC.

J is TRBJ2-7 and V is TRBV7-9; D remains ambiguous. This CDR3 contains 13 residues. V was cut by 1 base and J by 3 bases, with 7 bases left in between. Germline CDR1 SEHNR, CDR2 FQNEAQ (reference sequence). The CDR3 reads CASSLGRYYEQYV. In DNA form, the CDR3 reads TGTGCCAGCAGCTTAGGGCGGTACTACGAGCAGTACGTC.

As regards this clonotype: Given the absence of the conserved phenylalanine or tryptophan at the CDR3 end, a read error is likely. The chain employs TRBV20-1 and TRBJ2-7, with TRBD2 matching 10 bases. Germline V lookup: CDR1 DFQATT, CDR2 SNEGSKA (reference sequence). The trim removed 0 bases at V and 1 base at J, leaving 6 bases unmatched. This CDR3 is 16 amino acids long. CDR3 residues: CSARDSRTSGSYEQYL. CDR3 DNA: TGCAGTGCTAGAGATAGCCGGACTAGCGGTTCCTACGAGCAGTACCTC.

This clonotype was detected many times. The chain recombines TRBV30 with TRBJ2-7; D is ambiguous. CDR1 and CDR2 (germline): GTSNPN, SVGIG (reference sequence). The CDR3 is 11 amino acids. V lost 5 bases, J lost 3 bases, and 8 bases lay in between. This CDR3 reads CAWGVNYEQYF. The DNA of the CDR3 is TGTGCCTGGGGGGTAAACTACGAGCAGTACTTC.

In this sample, this clonotype turned up many times. The chain carries TRBV15 and TRBJ2-3; no definite D call. Germline lookup yields CDR1 LNHNV and CDR2 YYDKDF (reference sequence). V lost 1 base, J lost 8 bases, and 16 bases lay in between. The CDR3 covers 15 residues. The CDR3 coding sequence is TGTGCCACCAGCAGAGCTCGGTCGGAACCAGGTACGCAGTATTTT. Translated, it gives CATSRARSEPGTQYF.

Here the CDR3 reads CASTDEQYV. The CDR3 nucleotides are TGTGCCAGTACCGACGAGCAGTACGTC. The chain combines TRBV19 with TRBJ2-7; D not resolved. The germline V gene has CDR1 LNHDA and CDR2 SQIVND (reference sequence). The germline V and J ends were trimmed by 7 bases and 5 bases, with 3 bases remaining between them. The CDR3 is 9 residues long.

The genes are TRBV2 and TRBJ2-5; no firm D call. Germline loops: CDR1 SNHLY, CDR2 FYNNEI. The CDR3 spans 11 residues. Trimming took 10 bases from V and 5 from J, leaving 11 bases between them. The CDR3 DNA sequence: TGTGCCACCACAATGCGTGAGACCCAGTACTTC. Translating gives CATTMRETQYF.

Remarks on this clonotype: It may be a read error: a sequence one base away is much more abundant. V is TRBV20-1 and J is TRBJ2-3, with 7 bases matching TRBD2. Germline CDR1 is DFQATT and CDR2 is SNEGSKA (reference sequence). The CDR3 extends over 14 amino acids. DNA for the CDR3: TGCAGTGTTAAGACCGCGACTAGCACAGATACGCACTATTTT. As protein: CSVKTATSTDTHYF.

This clonotype was recorded at least ten times. CDR3 residues: CASSFGAGVRVTHDTQYF. The CDR3 bases are TGTGCCAGCAGTTTTGGGGCAGGGGTTAGGGTTACACACGATACGCAGTATTTT. The chain is built from TRBV12-3 or TRBV12-4 and TRBJ2-3; a possible D gene is TRBD1 (6 bases). The CDR3 sequence is 18 residues long. The V end lost 3 bases, the J end lost 6 bases, and 25 bases lay between the germline ends.

This clonotype has just a few counts. The V call is TRBV7-9, the J call TRBJ1-4, with D maybe TRBD1 (6 bases). The CDR3 is 16 residues long. Trimming removed 2 bases at V and 5 bases at J, with 15 bases between. CDR1 and CDR2 from the germline V gene are SEHNR and FQNEAQ (reference sequence). The CDR3 nucleotides read TGTGCCAGCAGCTTAAGGTCAACAGGGTTAAATGAAAAACTGTTTTTT. This sequence encodes CASSLRSTGLNEKLFF.

This clonotype was seen more than once but under ten times. In DNA, the CDR3 is TGTGCCAGCAGTTTAGGGCCAAGGGGTCAGCCCCAGCATTTT. Amino acid sequence: CASSLGPRGQPQHF. V is TRBV28 and J is TRBJ1-5; maybe TRBD1 (5 bases). The germline CDR1 and CDR2 sequences are MDHEN and SYDVKM. The CDR3 is 14 residues long. Trimming took 2 bases from V and 6 from J, leaving 11 bases between them.

The genes are TRBV29-1 and TRBJ2-7, with TRBD1 matching over 7 bases. The J segment lost 2 bases and the V segment lost 7 bases, leaving 11 bases of the junction unmatched. The CDR3 runs to 14 residues. The germline V gene encodes CDR1 SQVTM and CDR2 ANQGSEA. CDR3 nucleotides: TGCAGCGCCCGAGGGCTCCAGGGGGCCTACGAGCAGTACTTC. This encodes CSARGLQGAYEQYF.